This T cell receptor (beta chain) was sequenced for a study of blood T cells in healthy people across ages. The CDR3 is 15 amino acids. V lost 5 bases, J lost 9 bases, and 20 bases lay in between. From germline, CDR1 is MNHEY and CDR2 SVGEGT. Alongside a J-beta primer mix, a sample-barcoded 5' primer served in a second PCR lasting 7 to 11 cycles. Each CDR3 protein gets one entry after TCRdb re-called the 5' RACE reads with MiXCR. This table holds approximately 830,000 distinct CDR3 sequences, less than 80% found once. This sequence originates from a man aged 25-45 years in good health. The sequenced material came from blood. V usage is TRBV6-2 or TRBV6-3 and J usage is TRBJ2-1; possible D gene TRBD1, 6 bases. The CDR3 region is CASSLSRGSGAEQFF. CDR3 coding DNA: TGTGCCAGCAGTCTTAGCAGGGGTTCCGGCGCTGAGCAGTTCTTC.